This TCR beta chain came from a study of siplizumab effects on memory and regulatory T cells. The CDR3 is 14 residues long. V was trimmed by 0 bases and J by 6 bases, leaving 11 bases between them. The germline V gene has CDR1 SGHDT and CDR2 YYEEEE. This clone was counted once. Its target is unknown. Regarding the study as a whole: Most proliferating CD4+ or CD8+ clones, roughly 75-97%, had no naive or memory assignment. Contribution to the alloresponse seemed major for naive T cells, which also seemed more diverse than memory cells. Assignment to unstimulated subsets succeeded for only a minor fraction of the alloreactive clones. Mappable alloreactive CD4+ clones averaged around 71% Treg-derived with siplizumab versus under 30% in controls.

Generated by immunoSEQ multiplex PCR, the TCRdb table keeps only in-frame clones and is missing some. The sample records roughly 120,000 clones, roughly 92% being singletons. This TCR derives from a human donor in good health. The sequencing sample was made of CD4+ T cells sorted from blood. The rearrangement uses TRBV5-6 and TRBJ2-3, with D unresolved. The CDR3 region is CASSLVLDNDTQYF. CDR3 DNA sequence: TGTGCCAGCAGCTTGGTGCTAGATAACGATACGCAGTATTTT.